The T cell receptor (beta chain) under discussion was sequenced for a study of OX40 agonist ivuxolimab in advanced cancers. Germline loops: CDR1 SGHNT, CDR2 YYREEE (reference sequence). CDR3 size: 18 residues. V lost 5 bases, J lost 2 bases, and 22 bases lay in between. Clones were read by immunoSEQ multiplex PCR, and TCRdb kept only the in-frame ones, dropping some. The sample holds 70,000 to 95,000 clones; 70% to 85% are singletons and the top ten take roughly 3.4%. Sample: CD4+ or CD8+ T cells sorted from blood, taken in a trial of the OX40 agonist ivuxolimab. This clonotype was sampled from an adult with an advanced solid tumor such as melanoma, head and neck, liver or kidney cancer. This chain connects TRBV5-4 to TRBJ2-2; the D gene is possibly TRBD2 (6 bases). CDR3 sequence: CASRETLARTGNTGELFF. In DNA, the CDR3 is TGTGCCAGCAGGGAAACGCTAGCGCGCACCGGAAACACCGGGGAGCTGTTTTTT.